This T cell receptor beta chain originates from a study of blood T cell repertoires in COVID-19. The CDR3 length is 14 residues. The V gene lost 7 bases and the J gene lost 7 bases, with 19 bases spanning the gap. Germline V gene lookup returns CDR1 WSHSY and CDR2 SAAADI. Libraries were prepared by immunoSEQ multiplex PCR; TCRdb keeps only in-frame clonotypes and omits some of them. The repertoire holds more than 85,000 clones, just under 85% seen once, with about 9.4% in the top ten. The sample taken for sequencing was peripheral blood. The sequence was obtained from a man in his 70s with acute or convalescent COVID-19. The V gene is TRBV10-2, the J gene TRBJ1-1; possibly TRBD1 for D (5 bases). The CDR3 spells CASIGGTGSGEAFF. The CDR3 nucleotides read TGCGCCAGCATTGGGGGGACGGGTAGCGGTGAAGCTTTCTTT.